This T cell receptor (beta chain) was profiled in a study of Tregs in tolerant kidney transplant recipients. Study-level information: The nonmyeloablative bone marrow transplants came from related graft donors, with transient mixed chimerism.

TCRdb keeps only in-frame clones here, not all; method: immunoSEQ multiplex PCR. The profile shows 55,000 to 70,000 clones, 75% to 90% of them singletons. Details on this clone: Its antigen is currently unknown.

Germline V CDR1 and CDR2: SGHRS, YFSETQ. The ends were cut back, 3 bases at V and 3 bases at J, with 9 bases in the middle. The CDR3 spans 13 residues. The study, taken as a whole, reports: Antigen-driven expansion was suggested because donor-specific Tregs expanded more than all Tregs in tolerant patients.

CD4+CD25+CD127- Tregs, CD4+CD25- non-Tregs, CD4 and CD8 cells were sorted. Thawed PBMCs were rested overnight at 37°C with 200 to 250 IU/ml IL-2 before regulatory T cell sorting. This receptor was taken from a human donor who received a combined kidney and bone marrow transplant. Sequences were derived from Tregs from blood, sampled before the transplant. The J gene is TRBJ2-5, the V gene TRBV5-1, with D unclear. The CDR3 DNA sequence: TGCGCCAGCAGCTACCAACTCGAAGAGACCCAGTACTTC. It yields the protein CASSYQLEETQYF.